The source of this T cell receptor (beta chain) is a study of blood T cell repertoires in COVID-19. Sequencing was performed with immunoSEQ multiplex PCR; in TCRdb, only in-frame clones are kept and a portion is missing. The data contain about 150,000 clones, 75% to 90% of them singletons. The CDR3 sequence is 15 residues long. V shed 5 bases and J shed 0 bases, with 16 bases lying between them. Germline V gene sequence: CDR1 GTSNPN, CDR2 SVGIG (reference sequence). The sample consisted of peripheral blood. The TCR comes from a man aged 60-69 years with active or convalescent COVID-19. The chain links TRBV30 to TRBJ1-1; D gene ambiguous. The CDR3, as DNA: TGTGCCTGGTCGCGGGCCCTGTTGATGAACACTGAAGCTTTCTTT. Residues: CAWSRALLMNTEAFF.